The clone carrying this T cell receptor beta chain appeared many times. Its antigen is currently unknown. Measured with immunoSEQ multiplex PCR; TCRdb has only the in-frame clones, and not every one. The sample includes 90,000 to 130,000 clones, approximately 89% seen only once; the top ten take about 3%. CDR1 and CDR2 from the germline V gene are MGHRA and YSYEKL. V lost 3 bases to trimming and J lost 0 bases; unmatched junction nucleotides: 4. The CDR3 consists of 17 residues. This entry comes from a study of T cell responses to AZD1222 COVID-19 vaccine. Broader study findings: In all cases, repertoires were sampled only after the peak T cell response.

The J gene is TRBJ2-6, the V gene TRBV4-1; 8 bases line up with TRBD1. The sample consisted of peripheral blood, taken on day 0 of MenACWY control vaccination. The sequence derives from an adult in good health. The CDR3 DNA is TGCGCCAGCAGCCAGGGACAGGACCCCTCTGGGGCCAACGTCCTGACTTTC. Translating it yields CASSQGQDPSGANVLTF.